The TCR beta chain described here comes from a study of follicular helper T cells after annual influenza vaccination. Regarding time point: 2014-2015 season, 7 days after vaccination. V shed 3 bases and J 6 bases; nucleotides not matched to a gene: 9. Germline CDR1 reads KGHSH; CDR2 reads LQKENI. This CDR3 has 16 amino acids. Data came from immunoSEQ multiplex PCR; TCRdb stores just in-frame clones and leaves some out. Seen here are about 9,000 clones, roughly 80% observed once, and the top ten hold 3.6%. The material sequenced was CXCR5+ CD38- circulating T follicular helper cells from blood, taken 7 days after influenza vaccination. As for subset: circulating Tfh, non-naive CD4+CXCR5+PD-1+ (ICOS+CD38+ or ICOS-CD38-). This chain uses TRBV18 with TRBJ2-1; 9 bases line up with TRBD1. This clonotype originated in an adult who received the influenza vaccine. The CDR3 here is CASSPPGTGPLNEQFF. The CDR3 DNA sequence: TGTGCCAGCTCACCCCCCGGGACAGGGCCGCTCAATGAGCAGTTCTTC.